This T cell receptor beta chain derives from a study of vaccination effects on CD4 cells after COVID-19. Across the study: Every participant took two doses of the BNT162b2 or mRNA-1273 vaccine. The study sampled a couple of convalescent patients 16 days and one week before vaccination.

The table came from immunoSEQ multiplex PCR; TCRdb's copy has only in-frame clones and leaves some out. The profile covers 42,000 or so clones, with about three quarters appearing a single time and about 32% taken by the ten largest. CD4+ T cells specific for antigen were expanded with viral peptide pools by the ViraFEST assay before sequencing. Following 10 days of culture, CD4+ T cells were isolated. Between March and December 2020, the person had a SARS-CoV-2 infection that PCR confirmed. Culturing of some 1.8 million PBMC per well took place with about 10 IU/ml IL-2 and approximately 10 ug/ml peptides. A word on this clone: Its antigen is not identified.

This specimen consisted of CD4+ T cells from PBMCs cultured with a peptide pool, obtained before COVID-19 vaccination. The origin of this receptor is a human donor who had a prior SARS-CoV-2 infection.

CDR3 bases: TGCGCCAGCACCCCACAGGGTTACACAGATACGCAGTATTTT. Its protein is CASTPQGYTDTQYF. V gene TRBV5-1 combines with J gene TRBJ2-3, with a possible D match to TRBD1 (6 bases). Germline lookup yields CDR1 SGHRS and CDR2 YFSETQ. The CDR3 runs 14 residues. The germline V and J ends were trimmed by 6 bases and 2 bases, with 13 bases remaining between them.